This T cell receptor (beta chain) was recorded in a study of OX40 agonist ivuxolimab in advanced cancers. Looking at the study overall: Of the participants, 35% to 50% had some prior anti-PD-1, anti-PD-L1 or anti-CTLA-4 therapy, which was allowed. Findings and limits, study-wide: It was also the case that some nonresponders had low normalized T-cell clonal expansion.

Regarding this clone: Antigen unknown.

V lost 4 bases and J lost 5; bases outside the gene matches: 3. Germline assignment: CDR1 SGHKS and CDR2 YYEKEE (reference sequence). This CDR3 has 13 residues. TCRdb's copy holds only in-frame clones and misses some; the assay was immunoSEQ multiplex PCR. The repertoire holds tens of thousands of clones, with about 89% as singletons. This rearrangement joins TRBV5-5 to TRBJ2-1; 7 positions match TRBD1. Sequences were derived from CD4+ or CD8+ T cells sorted from blood, sampled in a trial of the OX40 agonist ivuxolimab. The sequence came from an adult with an advanced solid tumor such as melanoma, head and neck, liver or kidney cancer. CDR3 region: CASSDDRDNEQFF. The DNA for the CDR3 is TGTGCCAGCAGCGACGACAGGGACAATGAGCAGTTCTTC.